The entry that follows covers one TCR beta chain sequence. This sample stems from a study of T-cell memory formation after mild COVID-19. Barcoded TCR alpha and TCR beta cDNA libraries with UMIs came from 5'RACE using constant-segment primers. One entry per CDR3 protein results from TCRdb running MiXCR on the 5' RACE reads. The table includes approximately 500,000 distinct CDR3 sequences, approximately 23% detected once. Per the germline V gene, CDR1 is SEHNR and CDR2 is FQNEAQ (reference sequence). Trimming left V 1 base short and J 8 bases short, with 14 bases between. The CDR3 length is 14 residues.

This chain connects TRBV7-9 to TRBJ1-2; D is possibly TRBD1 (5 bases). The TCR sequence derives from an adult woman who had mild COVID-19 (a few samples of this study predate the infection). Cell type and time point are not known. Specimen: PBMCs or a T cell subset sorted from them (not recorded which). The CDR3 nucleotides read TGTGCCAGCAGCTTAGAACAGAGCTGGGGCGGCTACACCTTC. This translates into CASSLEQSWGGYTF.